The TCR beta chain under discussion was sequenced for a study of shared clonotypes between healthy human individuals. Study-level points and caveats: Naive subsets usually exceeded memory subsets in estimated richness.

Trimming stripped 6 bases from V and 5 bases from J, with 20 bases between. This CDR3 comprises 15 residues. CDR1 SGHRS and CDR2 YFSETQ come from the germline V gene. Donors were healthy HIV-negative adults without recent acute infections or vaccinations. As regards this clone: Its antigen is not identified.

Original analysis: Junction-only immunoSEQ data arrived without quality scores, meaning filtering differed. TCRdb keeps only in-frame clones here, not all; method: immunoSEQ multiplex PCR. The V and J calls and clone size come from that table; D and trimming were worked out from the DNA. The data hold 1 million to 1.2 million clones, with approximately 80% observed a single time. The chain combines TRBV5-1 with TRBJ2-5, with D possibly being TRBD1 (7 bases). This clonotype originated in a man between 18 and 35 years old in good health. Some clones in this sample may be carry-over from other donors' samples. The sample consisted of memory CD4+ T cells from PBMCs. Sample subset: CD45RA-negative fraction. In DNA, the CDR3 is TGCGCCAGCACCCTGGAGGGGGCAAGGGGGGAGACCCAGTACTTC. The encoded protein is CASTLEGARGETQYF.